The clone carrying this TCR beta chain has only one observation. This sample stems from a study of blood T cell repertoires in COVID-19. Across the whole study: The study drew acute and convalescent COVID-19 samples from the United States, Italy and Spain. The cDNA or gDNA used as material had been derived from T cells, B-cell-depleted T cells, or PBMCs.

Original analysis: How many nucleated cells were present was estimated from reference gene primer amplification. TCRdb's copy holds only in-frame clones and misses some; the assay was immunoSEQ multiplex PCR. V and J calls and clone size are given by that table; D and trimming were obtained from the DNA. The sample lists 100,000 to 150,000 clones; about 86% were seen once. Per germline, CDR1 LNHDA and CDR2 SQIVND (reference sequence). The CDR3 runs to 11 residues. This TCR was recovered from a woman in her fifties or sixties with active or convalescent COVID-19. The sequenced material came from peripheral blood. The chain couples TRBV19 to TRBJ1-1; 7 nucleotides match TRBD1. For the CDR3, the DNA is TGTGCTATACAGGGGTACACTGAAGCTTTCTTT. Translating gives CAIQGYTEAFF. Full variable domain (rest looked up from reference TRBV19 and TRBJ1-1): DGGITQSPKYLFRKEGQNVTLSCEQNLNHDAMYWYRQDPGQGLRLIYYSQIVNDFQKGDIAEGYSVSREKKESFPLTVTSAQKNPTAFYLCAIQGYTEAFFGQGTRLTVV.